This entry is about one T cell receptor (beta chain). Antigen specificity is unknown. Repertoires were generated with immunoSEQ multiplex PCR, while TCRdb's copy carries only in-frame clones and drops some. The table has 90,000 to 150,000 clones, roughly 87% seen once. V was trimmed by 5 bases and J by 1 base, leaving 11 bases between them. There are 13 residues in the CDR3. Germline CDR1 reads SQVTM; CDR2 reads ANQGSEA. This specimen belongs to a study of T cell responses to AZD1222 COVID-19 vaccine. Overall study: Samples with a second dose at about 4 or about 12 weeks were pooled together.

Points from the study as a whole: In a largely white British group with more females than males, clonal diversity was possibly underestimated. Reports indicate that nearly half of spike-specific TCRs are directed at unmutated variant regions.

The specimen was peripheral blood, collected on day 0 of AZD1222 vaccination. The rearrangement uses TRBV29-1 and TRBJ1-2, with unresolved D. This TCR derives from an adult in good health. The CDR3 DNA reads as TGCAGCGTTAGTGTAGGTTTTAACTATGGCTACACCTTC. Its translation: CSVSVGFNYGYTF.